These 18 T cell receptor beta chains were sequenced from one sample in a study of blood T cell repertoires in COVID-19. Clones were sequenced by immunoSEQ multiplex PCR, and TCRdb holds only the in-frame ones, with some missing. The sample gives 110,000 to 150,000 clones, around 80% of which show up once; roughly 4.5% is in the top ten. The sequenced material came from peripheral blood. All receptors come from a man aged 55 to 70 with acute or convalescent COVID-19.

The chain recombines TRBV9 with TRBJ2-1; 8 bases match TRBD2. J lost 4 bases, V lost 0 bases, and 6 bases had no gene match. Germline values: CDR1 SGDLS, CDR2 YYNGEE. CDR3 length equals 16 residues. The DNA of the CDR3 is TGTGCCAGCAGCGTAGCTGGAACTAGCGGATACAATGAGCAGTTCTTC. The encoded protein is CASSVAGTSGYNEQFF.

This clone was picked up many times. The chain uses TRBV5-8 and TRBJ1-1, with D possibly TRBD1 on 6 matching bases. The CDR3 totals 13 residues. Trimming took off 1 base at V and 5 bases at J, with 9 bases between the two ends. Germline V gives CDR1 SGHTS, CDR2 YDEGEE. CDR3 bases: TGTGCCAGCAGCTTGACAGGGCGGACTGAAGCTTTCTTT. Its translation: CASSLTGRTEAFF.

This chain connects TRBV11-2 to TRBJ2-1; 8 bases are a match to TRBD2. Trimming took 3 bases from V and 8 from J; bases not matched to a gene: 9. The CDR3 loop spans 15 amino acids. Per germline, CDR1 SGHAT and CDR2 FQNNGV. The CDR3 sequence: CASSLGLAGLHEQFF. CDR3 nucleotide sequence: TGTGCCAGCAGCTTGGGGCTAGCGGGCCTCCATGAGCAGTTCTTC. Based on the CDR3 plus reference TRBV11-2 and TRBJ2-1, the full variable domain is EAGVAQSPRYKIIEKRQSVAFWCNPISGHATLYWYQQILGQGPKLLIQFQNNGVVDDSQLPKDRFSAERLKGVDSTLKIQPAKLEDSAVYLCASSLGLAGLHEQFFGPGTRLTVL.

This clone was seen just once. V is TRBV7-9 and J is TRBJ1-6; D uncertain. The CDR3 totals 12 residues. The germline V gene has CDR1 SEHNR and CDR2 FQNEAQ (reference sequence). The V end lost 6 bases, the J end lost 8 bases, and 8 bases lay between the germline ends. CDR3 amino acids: CASSKGDSPLHF. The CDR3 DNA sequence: TGTGCCAGCAGTAAGGGAGATTCACCCCTCCACTTT.

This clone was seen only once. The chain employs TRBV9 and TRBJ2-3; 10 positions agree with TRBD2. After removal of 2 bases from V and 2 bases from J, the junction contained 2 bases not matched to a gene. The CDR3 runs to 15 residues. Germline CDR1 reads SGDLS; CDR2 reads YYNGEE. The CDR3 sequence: CASSVGLANTDTQYF. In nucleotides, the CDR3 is TGTGCCAGCAGCGTGGGACTAGCGAACACAGATACGCAGTATTTT.

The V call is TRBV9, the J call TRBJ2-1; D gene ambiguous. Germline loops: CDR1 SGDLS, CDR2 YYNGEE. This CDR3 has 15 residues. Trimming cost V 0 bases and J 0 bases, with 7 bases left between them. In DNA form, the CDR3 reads TGTGCCAGCAGCGTAGCTCCAGGCTCCTACAATGAGCAGTTCTTC. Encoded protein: CASSVAPGSYNEQFF. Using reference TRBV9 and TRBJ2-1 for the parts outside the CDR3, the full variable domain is DSGVTQTPKHLITATGQRVTLRCSPRSGDLSVYWYQQSLDQGLQFLIQYYNGEERAKGNILERFSAQQFPDLHSELNLSSLELGDSALYFCASSVAPGSYNEQFFGPGTRLTVL.

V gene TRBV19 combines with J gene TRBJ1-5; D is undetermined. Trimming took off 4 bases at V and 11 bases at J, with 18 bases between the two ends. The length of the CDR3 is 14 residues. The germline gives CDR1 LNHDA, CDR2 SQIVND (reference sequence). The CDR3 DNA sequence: TGTGCCAGTAGTACTCATTTGGGAGACCCGGCCCAGCATTTT. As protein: CASSTHLGDPAQHF.

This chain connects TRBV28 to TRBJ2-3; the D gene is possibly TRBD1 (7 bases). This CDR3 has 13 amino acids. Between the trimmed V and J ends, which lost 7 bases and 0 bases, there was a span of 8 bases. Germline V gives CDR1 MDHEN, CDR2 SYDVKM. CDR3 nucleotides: TGTGCCAGCACAGGGGGGAGCACAGATACGCAGTATTTT. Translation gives CASTGGSTDTQYF.

The CDR3 sequence: CATQTGGADTEAFF. As DNA, the CDR3 is TGCGCCACTCAAACAGGGGGCGCGGACACTGAAGCTTTCTTT. This chain links TRBV10-2 with TRBJ1-1, with TRBD1 identical over 9 bases. Germline V gene lookup returns CDR1 WSHSY and CDR2 SAAADI. V dropped 10 bases and J dropped 3; count of bases not matched to a gene: 9. The CDR3 is 14 amino acids.

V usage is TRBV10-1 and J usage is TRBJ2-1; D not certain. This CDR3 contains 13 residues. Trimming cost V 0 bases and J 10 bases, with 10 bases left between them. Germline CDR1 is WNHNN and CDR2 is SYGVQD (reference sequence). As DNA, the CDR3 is TGCGCCAGCAGTGAGTCGACTGTCGGGGAGCAGTTCTTC. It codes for CASSESTVGEQFF.

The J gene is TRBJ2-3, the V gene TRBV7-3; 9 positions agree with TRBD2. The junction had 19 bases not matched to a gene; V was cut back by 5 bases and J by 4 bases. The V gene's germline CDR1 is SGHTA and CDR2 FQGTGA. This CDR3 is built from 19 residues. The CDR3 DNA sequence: TGTGCCAGCAGCAGCTCCCTTCCCGGCGCAGCGGGAGGTGCAGATACGCAGTATTTT. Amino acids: CASSSSLPGAAGGADTQYF.

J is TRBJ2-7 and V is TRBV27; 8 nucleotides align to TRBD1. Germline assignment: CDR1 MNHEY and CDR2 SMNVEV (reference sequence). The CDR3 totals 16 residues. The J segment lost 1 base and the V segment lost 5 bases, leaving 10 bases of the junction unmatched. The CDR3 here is CASSTPRGPLSYEQYF. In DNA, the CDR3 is TGTGCCAGCAGTACCCCCAGGGGGCCGTTATCCTACGAGCAGTACTTC.

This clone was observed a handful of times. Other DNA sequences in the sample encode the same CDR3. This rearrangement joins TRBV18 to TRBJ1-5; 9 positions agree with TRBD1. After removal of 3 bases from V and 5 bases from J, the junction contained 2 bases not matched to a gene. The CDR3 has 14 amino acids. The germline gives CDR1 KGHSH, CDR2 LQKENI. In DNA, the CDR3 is TGTGCCAGCTCACCCGGACAGGGGTATCAGCCCCAGCATTTT. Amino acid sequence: CASSPGQGYQPQHF.

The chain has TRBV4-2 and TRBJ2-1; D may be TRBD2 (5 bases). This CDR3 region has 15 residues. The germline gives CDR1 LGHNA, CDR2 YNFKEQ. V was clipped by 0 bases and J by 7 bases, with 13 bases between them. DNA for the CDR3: TGTGCCAGCAGCCAAGAATCTGTAGCGCGAAATGAGCAGTTCTTC. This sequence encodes CASSQESVARNEQFF.

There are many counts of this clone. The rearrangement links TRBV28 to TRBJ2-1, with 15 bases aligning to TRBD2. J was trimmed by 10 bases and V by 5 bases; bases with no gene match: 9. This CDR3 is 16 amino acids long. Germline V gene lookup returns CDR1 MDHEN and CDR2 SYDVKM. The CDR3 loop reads CASSPAGLAGGWEQFF. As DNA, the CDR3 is TGTGCCAGCAGTCCGGCGGGACTAGCGGGAGGATGGGAGCAGTTCTTC.

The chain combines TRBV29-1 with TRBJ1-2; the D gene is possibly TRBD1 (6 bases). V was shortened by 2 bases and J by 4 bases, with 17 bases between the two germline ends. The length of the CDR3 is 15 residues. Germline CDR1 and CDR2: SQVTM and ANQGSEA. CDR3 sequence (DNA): TGCAGCGTTGAAACCGGACAGAGAGGGTCCTATGGCTACACCTTC. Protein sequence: CSVETGQRGSYGYTF.

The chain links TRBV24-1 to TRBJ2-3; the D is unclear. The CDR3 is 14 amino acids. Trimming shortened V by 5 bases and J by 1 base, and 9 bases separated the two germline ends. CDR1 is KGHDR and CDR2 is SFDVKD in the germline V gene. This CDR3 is CATSADIGTDTQYF. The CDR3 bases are TGTGCCACCAGTGCAGATATTGGCACAGATACGCAGTATTTT.

This chain's CDR3 is CASSRPSVPYEQYF. In DNA form, the CDR3 reads TGTGCCAGCAGTCGCCCCTCGGTTCCATACGAGCAGTACTTC. The chain is built from TRBV6-2 or TRBV6-3 and TRBJ2-7; no clear D gene. CDR3 length: 14 amino acids. Germline CDR1 and CDR2: MNHEY and SVGEGT. The V and J ends lost 5 bases and 4 bases respectively, with 15 bases between them.